Listed below are T cell receptor beta chains from one sample, sequenced in a study of chemoradiotherapy in HPV16-positive cancers. Produced via immunoSEQ multiplex PCR; TCRdb's table is partial and in-frame only. This table has 40,000 or so clones, more than 75% appearing once. This sample comprised blood, obtained from a patient who underwent chemoradiotherapy. The receptors here all came from a human donor with HPV-associated anogenital cancer. The CDR3 runs from the conserved cysteine through the conserved F or W. A D gene is named only where the DNA matches it firmly. Clone size appears in some rows only: once, few, many, or a class for an expanded clone.

CDR3 protein: CASSLGRGSDYTF; CDR3 DNA: TGTGCCAGCAGTCTCGGCAGGGGGTCTGACTACACCTTC; clone size: .; CDR3 length: 13; J gene: TRBJ1-2; D gene: TRBD1; V gene: TRBV6-5
CDR3 protein: CASSRSGGTDTQYF; CDR3 DNA: TGTGCCAGCAGCCGATCGGGGGGCACAGATACGCAGTATTTT; clone size: .; CDR3 length: 14; J gene: TRBJ2-3; D gene: .; V gene: TRBV5-6
CDR3 protein: CASSLAPGRKAEAFF; CDR3 DNA: TGCGCCAGCAGCTTGGCCCCAGGGAGGAAGGCTGAAGCTTTCTTT; clone size: .; CDR3 length: 15; J gene: TRBJ1-1; D gene: .; V gene: TRBV5-1
CDR3 protein: CASSYTGATDTQYF; CDR3 DNA: TGCGCCAGCAGCTATACAGGGGCCACAGATACGCAGTATTTT; clone size: .; CDR3 length: 14; J gene: TRBJ2-3; D gene: TRBD1; V gene: TRBV5-1
CDR3 protein: CASSERDPNEKLFF; CDR3 DNA: TGTGCCAGCAGTGAAAGGGATCCGAATGAAAAACTGTTTTTT; clone size: few; CDR3 length: 14; J gene: TRBJ1-4; D gene: .; V gene: TRBV6-4
CDR3 protein: CASSPDRFGYTF; CDR3 DNA: TGTGCCAGCAGCCCCGACCGATTTGGCTACACCTTC; clone size: once; CDR3 length: 12; J gene: TRBJ1-2; D gene: .; V gene: TRBV7-8
CDR3 protein: CASSQYPGLSGNTIYF; CDR3 DNA: TGCGCCAGCAGCCAGTACCCAGGACTCTCTGGAAACACCATATATTTT; clone size: .; CDR3 length: 16; J gene: TRBJ1-3; D gene: .; V gene: TRBV4-1
CDR3 protein: CASSPTSYEQYF; CDR3 DNA: TGTGCCAGCAGCCCGACTTCCTACGAGCAGTACTTC; clone size: .; CDR3 length: 12; J gene: TRBJ2-7; D gene: .; V gene: TRBV7-2
CDR3 protein: CASSPGTGIYTGELFF; CDR3 DNA: TGCGCCAGCAGCCCGGGGACAGGGATATACACCGGGGAGCTGTTTTTT; clone size: .; CDR3 length: 16; J gene: TRBJ2-2; D gene: TRBD1; V gene: TRBV5-1
CDR3 protein: CASSQGTGGDGYTF; CDR3 DNA: TGTGCCAGCAGCCAAGGGACAGGGGGTGATGGCTACACCTTC; clone size: .; CDR3 length: 14; J gene: TRBJ1-2; D gene: TRBD1; V gene: TRBV14